The 15 T cell receptor beta chains reported below all come from one sample, sequenced in a study of radiotherapy plus CTLA-4 blockade in lung cancer. Clones were sequenced by immunoSEQ multiplex PCR, and TCRdb holds only the in-frame ones, with some missing. The data show 60,000 to 85,000 clones, with more than 85% seen just once and around 0.8% held by the top ten. The specimen was peripheral blood, collected from a patient treated with radiotherapy plus ipilimumab. The receptors come from a human donor with non-small cell lung cancer who had stable disease on radiotherapy plus ipilimumab.

The rearrangement joins TRBV6-1 to TRBJ1-2; D perhaps matches TRBD1 (5 bases). V was shortened by 6 bases and J by 1 base, with 12 bases between the two germline ends. CDR1 MNHNS and CDR2 SASEGT come from the germline V gene. The CDR3 runs to 14 residues. This CDR3 reads CASRGDGYNYGYTF. CDR3 sequence (DNA): TGTGCCAGCAGAGGGGACGGTTATAACTATGGCTACACCTTC.

This sequence joins TRBV2 and TRBJ1-2; 8 nucleotides line up with TRBD1. Germline CDR1 reads SNHLY; CDR2 reads FYNNEI. This CDR3 comprises 16 residues. Losses at the gene ends were 9 bases for V and 5 bases for J; bases not matched to a gene: 17. For the CDR3, the DNA is TGTGCCAGAAGTCGTGAGAGGGACAGGTCTTTGTATGGCTACACCTTC. This codes for CARSRERDRSLYGYTF.

The rearrangement uses TRBV7-9 and TRBJ1-5, with 10 bases fitting TRBD1. Unmatched junction bases numbered 4, after V lost 5 bases and J lost 6 bases. The CDR3 has 14 residues. CDR1 and CDR2 from the germline V gene are SEHNR and FQNEAQ (reference sequence). The CDR3 nucleotides are TGTGCCAGCAGCCGACAGGGGGCTAGTCAGCCCCAGCATTTT. This encodes CASSRQGASQPQHF.

V and J are TRBV21-1 and TRBJ2-7; the table assigns TRBD1, which was not confirmed against the DNA. TRBV21-1 is an annotated pseudogene. The CDR3 consists of 14 residues. The CDR3 protein is CASRYFVGANEQYF. The CDR3 nucleotides read TGTGCCAGCAGATACTTTGTGGGGGCCAACGAGCAGTACTTC.

This chain connects TRBV5-1 to TRBJ2-7; possibly TRBD1 or TRBD2 for D (6 bases each). The germline gives CDR1 SGHRS, CDR2 YFSETQ. Deletions cut 4 bases from V and 4 bases from J, with 15 bases between. This CDR3 comprises 14 residues. CDR3: CASSPLKGGYEQYF. The CDR3 bases are TGCGCCAGCAGCCCTCTGAAGGGGGGATACGAGCAGTACTTC.

The CDR3 DNA follows: TGTGCCAGCAGTTCGAGACTAGCGGGGGGAATCTACGAGCAGTACTTC. This encodes CASSSRLAGGIYEQYF. The gene calls are TRBV28 and TRBJ2-7; 13 nucleotides align to TRBD2. Looked up from germline, CDR1 is MDHEN and CDR2 is SYDVKM. Trimming removed 4 bases from V and 3 bases from J; junction bases left unmatched: 6. The CDR3 length is 16 residues.

In its sample, this clone was seen a few times. The rearrangement links TRBV6-1 to TRBJ2-3; the match to TRBD2 covers 7 bases. Germline V lookup: CDR1 MNHNS, CDR2 SASEGT. Unmatched junction bases numbered 10, after V lost 8 bases and J lost 5 bases. This CDR3 comprises 14 residues. The CDR3 protein is CASRFTGGRDTQYF. In DNA, the CDR3 is TGTGCCAGCCGTTTTACGGGAGGAAGAGATACGCAGTATTTT.

The table lists this clone with a count of one. J is TRBJ2-6 and V is TRBV6-4; D is unclear. V gave up 7 bases and J gave up 0 bases, with 10 bases separating them. Germline CDR1 and CDR2: MRHNA and SNTAGT. This CDR3 contains 15 residues. CDR3: CASTKKASGANVLTF. The CDR3 region has the DNA TGTGCCAGCACTAAAAAGGCCTCTGGGGCCAACGTCCTGACTTTC.

The chain couples TRBV19 to TRBJ1-5, with D possibly being TRBD1 (6 bases). The CDR3 runs 15 residues. Germline lookup yields CDR1 LNHDA and CDR2 SQIVND (reference sequence). V was clipped by 10 bases and J by 5 bases, with 21 bases between them. CDR3 coding DNA: TGTGCCACTACACCGCCCGGGGGCAACTATCAGCCCCAGCATTTT. Protein product: CATTPPGGNYQPQHF.

This chain uses TRBV4-2 with TRBJ2-3; 9 bases are a match to TRBD2. V dropped 1 base and J dropped 4; count of bases not matched to a gene: 9. Germline-derived CDR1 and CDR2 are LGHNA and YNFKEQ. The CDR3 sequence is 17 residues long. CDR3 DNA sequence: TGTGCCAGCAGCCAAGTCGCCAGCGGGAGGTCCCCAGATACGCAGTATTTT. This gives the protein CASSQVASGRSPDTQYF.

This sequence joins TRBV5-6 and TRBJ2-1, with no clear D. The CDR3 contains 12 residues. With 1 base removed from V and 6 bases from J, the gap between germline ends came to 5 bases. The germline V gene has CDR1 SGHDT and CDR2 YYEEEE. The CDR3 spells CASSLWANEQFF. The CDR3, as DNA: TGTGCCAGCAGCTTGTGGGCCAATGAGCAGTTCTTC.

This chain joins TRBV4-2 and TRBJ2-1, with 13 bases that match TRBD2. J was trimmed by 11 bases and V by 2 bases; bases with no gene match: 9. The CDR3 runs to 16 residues. Germline CDR1 and CDR2: LGHNA and YNFKEQ. CDR3 region: CASSQFTSGGASKQFF. In DNA, the CDR3 is TGTGCCAGCAGCCAATTCACTAGCGGGGGGGCCAGTAAGCAGTTCTTC.

This chain connects TRBV15 to TRBJ1-6; no reliable D call. The germline CDR1 and CDR2 sequences are LNHNV and YYDKDF (reference sequence). This CDR3 has 15 residues. The V end lost 0 bases, the J end lost 6 bases, and 9 bases lay between the germline ends. CDR3 DNA sequence: TGTGCCACCAGCAGAGAGGCAGGCGCTAATTCACCCCTCCACTTT. This translates into CATSREAGANSPLHF.

V usage is TRBV2 and J usage is TRBJ2-7, with 8 bases identical to TRBD1. V lost 3 bases and J lost 0; bases outside the gene matches: 1. The length of the CDR3 is 14 residues. Germline assignment: CDR1 SNHLY and CDR2 FYNNEI. Here the CDR3 DNA reads TGTGCCAGCAGTGAGGGACAGGTCTCCTACGAGCAGTACTTC. Translating it yields CASSEGQVSYEQYF.

This chain links TRBV4-2 with TRBJ1-5; D is undetermined. The V gene lost 1 base and the J gene lost 7 bases, with 8 bases spanning the gap. CDR1 is LGHNA, CDR2 YNFKEQ, per germline. The CDR3 consists of 13 residues. The CDR3 protein is CASSQGEGQPQHF. The DNA of the CDR3 is TGTGCCAGCAGCCAAGGGGAGGGCCAGCCCCAGCATTTT.